This T cell receptor beta chain derives from a study of T cell changes during pregnancy in multiple sclerosis. The CDR3 has 18 residues. The J segment lost 4 bases and the V segment lost 3 bases, leaving 10 bases of the junction unmatched. CDR1 and CDR2 from the germline V gene are MNHNS and SASEGT. TCRdb's table, derived via immunoSEQ multiplex PCR, lists solely in-frame clones and lacks some. The sample lists 20,000 to 25,000 clones, more than 75% occurring once. This TCR was recovered from a female donor with multiple sclerosis, enrolled in a pregnancy study. Sequenced here: CD8+ T cells from peripheral blood mononuclear cells, sampled after pregnancy. The genes are TRBV6-1 and TRBJ2-6; 9 nucleotides match TRBD1. CDR3 amino acids: CASSDFTGGSRGANVLTF. In nucleotides, the CDR3 is TGTGCCAGCAGTGATTTTACAGGGGGCTCGCGAGGGGCCAACGTCCTGACTTTC.